The sequence of this TCR beta chain was determined in a study of T cell repertoires in cytomegalovirus infection (dated 2019 in TCRdb). For the study in its entirety: Donor HLA type was relevant to the analysis, because carriage of CMV infection together with the matching HLA type was indicated by public TCR beta signatures. The paper as a whole reports these results and caveats: In the ex vivo response, HLA-C-restricted CMV-specific TCR beta clonotypes were dominant, and in two of eight donors the single most frequent clonotype came from this HLA-C-restricted group. In both this cohort and an independent cohort of some 370 donors, the cumulative frequency of public TCR beta family members distinguished carriers of CMV infection plus the relevant HLA type.

Its CDR3 holds 15 amino acids, cysteine through phenylalanine. Only CDR3 DNA is held: 45 bases, read in frame from base 1. CDR1 SQVTM and CDR2 ANQGSEA were looked up in the germline V gene. The junction shows trimming of 3 bases on V and 8 bases on J, and the gene matches do not reach 13 bases of it. Points on this clonotype: It has no known antigen specificity. No much larger clone is present one base from it, and per-base qualities are unavailable.

TCRdb shows the sequencer as Illumina HiSeq 1500. The public reads were quality trimmed at Q25 with fastp and then assembled into clones with MiXCR by TCRdb, keeping productive beta chains. Merged by CDR3 protein, the rows form single entries marked with the most common genes and DNA. The table for this sample lists about 260,000 distinct CDR3 sequences; about an eighth of them were counted only once. Of the sample, around 8.1% falls within the top ten clones. This receptor chain uses TRBV29-1 and TRBJ2-1; TRBD2 fits 7 bases in the junction. The source material was PBMCs. The clonotype was recovered from a human donor in good health (CMV status not recorded). Some clones in this sample may be carry-over from other donors' samples. The CDR3: CSVDTLAETPDEQFF. The DNA sequence is TGCAGCGTTGATACGCTAGCGGAAACCCCGGATGAGCAGTTCTTC.